This T cell receptor (beta chain) was recorded in a study of blood T cell repertoires in COVID-19. The CDR3 totals 15 residues. The germline gives CDR1 KGHSH, CDR2 LQKENI. The V segment lost 3 bases and the J segment 4 bases; nucleotides outside the gene matches: 2. This clone was recorded only once. Other DNA sequences within the sample encode an identical CDR3. Authors' processing steps: Reference gene primer amplification gave estimated nucleated cell counts. Some clones are missing from TCRdb's copy, which holds only in-frame ones; the method was immunoSEQ multiplex PCR. V and J calls plus clone size are reproduced from that table; the DNA served to infer D and trimming. The sample carries 200,000 or so clones, roughly 83% recorded once. Participants were aged roughly 18 to 89 years from 24 US areas.

This TCR derives from a woman between 35 and 50 years old with acute COVID-19. The source material was PBMCs or T cells enriched from blood (not recorded which). The genes are TRBV18 and TRBJ2-1, with 11 bases lining up with TRBD2. The CDR3 is CASSPGTSGYNEQFF. In DNA form, the CDR3 reads TGTGCCAGCTCACCTGGGACTAGCGGATACAATGAGCAGTTCTTC.